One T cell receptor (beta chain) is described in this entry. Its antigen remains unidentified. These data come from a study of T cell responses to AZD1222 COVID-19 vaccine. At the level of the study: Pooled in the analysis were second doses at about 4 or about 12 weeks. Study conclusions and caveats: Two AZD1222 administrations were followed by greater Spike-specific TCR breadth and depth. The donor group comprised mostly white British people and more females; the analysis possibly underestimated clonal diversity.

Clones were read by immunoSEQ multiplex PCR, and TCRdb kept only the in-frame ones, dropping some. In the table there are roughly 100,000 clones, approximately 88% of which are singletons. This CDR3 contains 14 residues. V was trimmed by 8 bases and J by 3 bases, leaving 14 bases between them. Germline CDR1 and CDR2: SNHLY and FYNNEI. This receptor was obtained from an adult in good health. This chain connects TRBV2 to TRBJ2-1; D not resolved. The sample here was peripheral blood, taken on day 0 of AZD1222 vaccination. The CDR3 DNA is TGTGCCAGCCGTAGAGAAACAGTCTACAATGAGCAGTTCTTC. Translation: CASRRETVYNEQFF.